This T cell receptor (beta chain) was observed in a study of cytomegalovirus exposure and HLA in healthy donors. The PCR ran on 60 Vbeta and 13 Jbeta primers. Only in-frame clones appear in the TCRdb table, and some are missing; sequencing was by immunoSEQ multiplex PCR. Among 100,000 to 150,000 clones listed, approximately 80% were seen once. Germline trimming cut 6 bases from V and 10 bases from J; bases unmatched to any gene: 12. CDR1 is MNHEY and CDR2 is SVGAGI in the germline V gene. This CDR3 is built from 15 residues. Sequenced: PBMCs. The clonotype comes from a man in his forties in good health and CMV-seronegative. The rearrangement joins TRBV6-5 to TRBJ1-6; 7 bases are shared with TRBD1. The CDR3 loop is CASSDTGQARSPLHF. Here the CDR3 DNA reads TGTGCCAGCAGCGACACAGGACAGGCCCGATCACCCCTCCACTTT.